The 9 T cell receptor beta chains presented below share a single source sample, sequenced in a study of T cell responses to AZD1222 COVID-19 vaccine. Here immunoSEQ multiplex PCR was the method, and the copy in TCRdb shows in-frame clones only, minus some. The sample holds about 93,000 clones, roughly 85% seen once. The sample in question was peripheral blood, obtained on day 0 of AZD1222 vaccination. The receptors derive from an adult in good health.

The rearrangement links TRBV19 to TRBJ1-2; D is ambiguous. Trimming pared 5 bases from V and 7 bases from J, leaving 11 bases between. The CDR3 extends over 12 amino acids. The germline gives CDR1 LNHDA, CDR2 SQIVND (reference sequence). This CDR3 is CASSPQGFGYTF. The CDR3 DNA is TGTGCCAGTAGTCCCCAAGGGTTTGGCTACACCTTC.

The V and J genes are TRBV20-1 and TRBJ2-7; D unresolved. This CDR3 has 10 residues. CDR1 and CDR2 from the germline V gene are DFQATT and SNEGSKA (reference sequence). V lost 5 bases, J lost 3 bases, and 5 bases lay in between. The CDR3 nucleotides are TGCAGTGCTGGGGACTACGAGCAGTACTTC. It encodes CSAGDYEQYF.

The rearrangement joins TRBV29-1 to TRBJ2-2, with D tentatively TRBD1 (5 bases). The CDR3 totals 13 residues. CDR1 is SQVTM, CDR2 ANQGSEA, per germline. V lost 4 bases, J lost 4 bases, and 10 bases lay in between. The CDR3 DNA reads as TGCAGCGTTGGAAAAGGGGTCACCGGGGAGCTGTTTTTT. Its translation: CSVGKGVTGELFF.

This clone was found once. The junction shows a germline mismatch at one end, possibly a read error. This chain joins TRBV7-7 and TRBJ2-7, with TRBD1 matching over 7 bases. The CDR3 spans 15 residues. In germline, CDR1 is SSHAT, CDR2 FNYEAQ (reference sequence). CDR3 region: CASSYSLNRGDEQYF. CDR3 sequence (DNA): TGTGCTAGCAGCTACAGCTTAAACAGGGGAGACGAGCAGTACTTC.

V is TRBV19 and J is TRBJ1-3; D unclear. The CDR3 runs to 12 residues. Germline CDR1 is LNHDA and CDR2 is SQIVND (reference sequence). V lost 6 bases and J lost 4, with 7 bases in between. In nucleotides, the CDR3 is TGTGCCAGTAGGTCCACCGGAAACACCATATATTTT. As protein: CASRSTGNTIYF.

This clone was counted only a few times. The genes are TRBV5-5 and TRBJ2-6; weak D call: TRBD1 (5 bases). Germline V CDR1 and CDR2: SGHKS, YYEKEE (reference sequence). CDR3 size: 15 residues. The germline V and J ends were trimmed by 0 bases and 8 bases, with 12 bases remaining between them. The CDR3 sequence: CASSLGGDGSNVLTF. The DNA for the CDR3 is TGTGCCAGCAGCTTGGGGGGCGACGGGTCCAACGTCCTGACTTTC.

V and J are TRBV30 and TRBJ1-1; D is unclear. There are 11 residues in the CDR3. V lost 3 bases and J 11 bases, leaving 13 bases between the germline ends. Germline CDR1 reads GTSNPN; CDR2 reads SVGIG (reference sequence). The CDR3 DNA follows: TGTGCCTGGAGACCCGCGGGGTCCGCTTTCTTT. Encoded protein: CAWRPAGSAFF.

This rearrangement joins TRBV5-4 to TRBJ2-3; TRBD2 matches 12 bases. CDR1 and CDR2 (germline): SGHNT, YYREEE (reference sequence). Trimming removed 4 bases from V and 5 bases from J; junction bases left unmatched: 5. The CDR3 loop spans 15 amino acids. Here the CDR3 DNA reads TGTGCCAGCAGCGGCGGGACTAGCGGGTTAGATACGCAGTATTTT. It encodes CASSGGTSGLDTQYF. Looking up the rest from reference TRBV5-4 and TRBJ2-3 gives the full variable domain: ETGVTQSPTHLIKTRGQQVTLRCSSQSGHNTVSWYQQALGQGPQFIFQYYREEENGRGNFPPRFSGLQFPNYSSELNVNALELDDSALYLCASSGGTSGLDTQYFGPGTRLTVL.

This clone was seen once. The V gene is TRBV5-6, the J gene TRBJ2-2; no firm D call. V dropped 1 base and J dropped 7 bases, with 5 bases sitting between them. The CDR3 consists of 12 residues. Germline V CDR1 and CDR2: SGHDT, YYEEEE. The CDR3 loop is CASSLLFGELFF. In DNA, the CDR3 is TGTGCCAGCAGCTTGTTGTTCGGGGAGCTGTTTTTT.